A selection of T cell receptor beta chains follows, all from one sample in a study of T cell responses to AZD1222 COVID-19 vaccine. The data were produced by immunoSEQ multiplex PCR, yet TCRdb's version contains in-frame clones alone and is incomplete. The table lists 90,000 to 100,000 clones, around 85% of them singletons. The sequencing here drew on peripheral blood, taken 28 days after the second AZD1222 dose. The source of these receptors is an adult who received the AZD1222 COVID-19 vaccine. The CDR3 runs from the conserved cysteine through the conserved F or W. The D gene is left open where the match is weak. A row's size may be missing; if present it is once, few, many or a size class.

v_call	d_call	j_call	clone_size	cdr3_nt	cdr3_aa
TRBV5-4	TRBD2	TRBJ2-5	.	TGTGCCAGCAGCTTGGGGGGACTAGCTTCAGAGACCCAGTACTTC	CASSLGGLASETQYF
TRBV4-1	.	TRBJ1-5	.	TGCGCCAGCAGCCAAGTTCCCCGACGAGGGCCCCAGCATTTT	CASSQVPRRGPQHF
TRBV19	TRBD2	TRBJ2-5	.	TGTGCCAGTAGTATCGGACTAGCGGTCCAAGAGACCCAGTACTTC	CASSIGLAVQETQYF
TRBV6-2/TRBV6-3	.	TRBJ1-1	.	TGTGCCAGCAGTTCACACCAGGGTGCCACTGAAGCTTTCTTT	CASSSHQGATEAFF
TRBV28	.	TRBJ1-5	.	TGTGCCAGCAGTTTTCCAGGGGAGTATAGCAATCAGCCCCAGCATTTT	CASSFPGEYSNQPQHF
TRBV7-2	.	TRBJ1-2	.	TGTGCCAGCAGCTTATATAGACAGATCTATGGCTACACCTTC	CASSLYRQIYGYTF
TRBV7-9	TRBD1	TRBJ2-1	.	TGTGCCAGCAGCTTAGACCTCCCAGGGGGCTGGTTCTTC	CASSLDLPGGWFF
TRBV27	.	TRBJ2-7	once	TGTGCCAGCAGTTGGGGCCTATCAGGGTTCTTC	CASSWGLSGFF
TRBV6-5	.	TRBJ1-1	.	TGTGCCAGCAGTTTGGCCGGGACCGGCGCTGAAGCTTTCTTT	CASSLAGTGAEAFF
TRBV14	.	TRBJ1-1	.	TGTGCCAGCAGCCCCCGGGGGGGCGTCTACACTGAAGCTTTCTTT	CASSPRGGVYTEAFF
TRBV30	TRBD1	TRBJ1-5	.	TGTGCCTGGGGACCAGGGGGCTCAGGTGCGTATCAGCCCCAGCATTTT	CAWGPGGSGAYQPQHF
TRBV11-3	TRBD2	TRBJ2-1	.	TGTGCCAGCAGCTTTAGCGGGAGCGACAATGAGCAGTTCTTC	CASSFSGSDNEQFF
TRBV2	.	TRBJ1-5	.	TGTGCCAGCAGTGAATTCCCTGCCCATTATCAGCCCCAGCATTTT	CASSEFPAHYQPQHF
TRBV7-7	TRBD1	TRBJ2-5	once	TGTGCTAGCAGCTCCGTCCGGGACAGGGGGCTGGGAACCCAGTACTTC	CASSSVRDRGLGTQYF
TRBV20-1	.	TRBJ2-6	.	TGCAGTGCAGAGGGTTACGCCCTGACTTTC	CSAEGYALTF
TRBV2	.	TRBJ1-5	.	TGTGCCAGCAGGTACAGGGTGAGCAATCAGCCCCAGCATTTT	CASRYRVSNQPQHF
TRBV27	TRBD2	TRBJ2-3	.	TGTGCCAGCCTAGCTAGCGGGGGGGTTCGAGATACGCAGTATTTT	CASLASGGVRDTQYF
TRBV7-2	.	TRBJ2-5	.	TGTGCCAGCAGCTTTTTGGGGGACCCATTCCAAGAGACCCAGTACTTC	CASSFLGDPFQETQYF
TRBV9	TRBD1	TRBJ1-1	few	TGTGCCAGCACTCGACCCGACAGGGCCGACACTGAAGCTTTCTTT	CASTRPDRADTEAFF
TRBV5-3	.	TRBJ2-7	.	TGTGCCAGAAGCTTGTTGCGGGCTACTACTTTCTCCTACGAGCAGTACTTC	CARSLLRATTFSYEQYF
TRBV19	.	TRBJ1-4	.	TGTGCCAGTAGTAACCCACAGGGCCCGAATGGAGGTAATGAAAAACTGTTTTTT	CASSNPQGPNGGNEKLFF
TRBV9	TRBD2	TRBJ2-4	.	TGTGCCAGCAGCGTACGAGCGGGAGGCAAAAACATTCAGTACTTC	CASSVRAGGKNIQYF
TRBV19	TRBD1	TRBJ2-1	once	TGTGCCAGTAGTATGGCCCCTGGACAGGGCCATGAGCAGTTCTTC	CASSMAPGQGHEQFF
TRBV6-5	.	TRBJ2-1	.	TGTGCCAGTTGCCCTGACAGTTCCTACAATGAGCAGTTCTTC	CASCPDSSYNEQFF
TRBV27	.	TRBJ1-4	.	TGTGCCAGCAGGAGGGGGGCCGAAAAACTGTTTTTT	CASRRGAEKLFF
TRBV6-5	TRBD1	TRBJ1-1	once	TGTGCCGGGACAGGGGAGGAGTACACTGAAGCTTTCTTT	CAGTGEEYTEAFF
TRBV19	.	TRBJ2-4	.	TGTGCCAGTAGCGAGGTGAACATTCAGTACTTC	CASSEVNIQYF
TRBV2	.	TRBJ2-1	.	TGTGCCAGCAGTGGACTGGTTAGCTCCTACAATGAGCAGTTCTTC	CASSGLVSSYNEQFF
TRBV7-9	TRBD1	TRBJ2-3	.	TGTGCCAGCAGCTTCGGACAGGGAGCGGATACGCAGTATTTT	CASSFGQGADTQYF
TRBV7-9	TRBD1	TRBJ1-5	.	TGTGCCAGCAGCCCAGGACAGGGCGGTGGTCAGCCCCAGCATTTT	CASSPGQGGGQPQHF
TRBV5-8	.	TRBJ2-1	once	TGTGCCAGCAGCTTGGGAGTGACTACTGAGCAGTTCTTC	CASSLGVTTEQFF
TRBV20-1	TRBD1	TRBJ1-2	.	TGCAGCGGGACAGGGGATGGCTACACCTTC	CSGTGDGYTF
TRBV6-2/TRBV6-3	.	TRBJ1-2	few	TGTGCCAGCAGTTATGCATACCGGGGAAACTATGGCTACACCTTC	CASSYAYRGNYGYTF
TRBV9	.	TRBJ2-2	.	TGTGCCAGCAGCCCACGGGGTCGGTCCACCGGGGAGCTGTTTTTT	CASSPRGRSTGELFF